Given below is one T cell receptor (beta chain) in context. The data belong to a study of cytomegalovirus exposure and HLA in healthy donors. This CDR3 region has 14 residues. The V end lost 0 bases, the J end lost 6 bases, and 12 bases lay between the germline ends. CDR1 SGDLS and CDR2 YYNGEE come from the germline V gene. A multiplex PCR was run with 60 Vbeta primers and 13 Jbeta primers. Here immunoSEQ multiplex PCR was the method, and the copy in TCRdb shows in-frame clones only, minus some. This repertoire comprises about 120,000 clones; its ten largest clones make up roughly 4%. V gene TRBV9 combines with J gene TRBJ1-1, with a tentative D call TRBD1 (5 bases). Sequenced sample: PBMCs. The origin of this receptor is a man aged 18 to 29 in good health and CMV-seronegative. This CDR3 reads CASSVVGSGSEAFF. CDR3 DNA: TGTGCCAGCAGCGTAGTAGGCTCAGGGTCTGAAGCTTTCTTT.